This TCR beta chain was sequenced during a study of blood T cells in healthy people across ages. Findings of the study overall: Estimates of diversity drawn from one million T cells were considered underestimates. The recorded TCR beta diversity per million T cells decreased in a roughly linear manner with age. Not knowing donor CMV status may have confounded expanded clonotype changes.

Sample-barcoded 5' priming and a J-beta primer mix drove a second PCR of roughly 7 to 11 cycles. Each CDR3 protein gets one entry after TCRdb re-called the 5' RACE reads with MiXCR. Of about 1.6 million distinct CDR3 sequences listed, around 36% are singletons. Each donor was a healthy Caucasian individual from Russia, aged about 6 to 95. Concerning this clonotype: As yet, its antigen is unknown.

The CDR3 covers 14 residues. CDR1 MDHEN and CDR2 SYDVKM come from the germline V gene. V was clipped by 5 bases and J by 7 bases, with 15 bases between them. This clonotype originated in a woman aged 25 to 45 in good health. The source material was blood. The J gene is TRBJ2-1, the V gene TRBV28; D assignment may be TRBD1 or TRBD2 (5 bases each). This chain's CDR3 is CASSGTQMVNEQFF. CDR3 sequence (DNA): TGTGCCAGCAGTGGGACCCAAATGGTGAATGAGCAGTTCTTC.